This TCR beta chain comes out of a study of cytomegalovirus exposure and HLA in healthy donors. Study-level background: There were about 86 million unique TCRs (from HLA-typed donors) in an early data release. The Caucasian-associated ancestry cluster held 65% to 90% of 398 genotyped donors. Study-level points and caveats: As was reported, the classifier diagnosed cytomegalovirus status with high specificity and sensitivity.

When sampled, the donors appeared nominally healthy, though they likely had unrecorded immune exposures. This PCR relied on a set of 60 Vbeta primers and 13 Jbeta primers. Repertoires were generated with immunoSEQ multiplex PCR, while TCRdb's copy carries only in-frame clones and drops some. This sample carries around 180,000 clones, about 80% of them seen once, and the ten largest clones take about 1%. As regards this clone: Its specificity is not known.

Germline V gene sequence: CDR1 SGHRS, CDR2 YFSETQ. Trimming stripped 2 bases from V and 6 bases from J, with 15 bases between. This CDR3 is built from 14 residues. Specimen: PBMCs. V is TRBV5-1 and J is TRBJ2-7; D is ambiguous. The receptor was isolated from a woman aged 40 to 50 in good health and CMV-seronegative. The CDR3 DNA sequence: TGCGCCAGCAGCTTTGAGGCCCACGGTCTCGAGCAGTACTTC. It yields the protein CASSFEAHGLEQYF.